The 26 T cell receptor beta chains listed next were all sequenced from one sample in a study of OX40 agonist ivuxolimab in advanced cancers. Profiling relied on immunoSEQ multiplex PCR, and the TCRdb table lists in-frame clones only, not all of them. The sample lists fewer than 50,000 clones, about 83% occurring once. The material was CD4+ or CD8+ T cells sorted from blood, obtained in a trial of the OX40 agonist ivuxolimab. The receptor set was obtained from an adult with an advanced solid tumor such as melanoma, head and neck, liver or kidney cancer.

In its sample, this clone was seen a few times. The V gene is TRBV6-4, the J gene TRBJ1-2, with unresolved D. The V end lost 6 bases, the J end lost 8 bases, and 22 bases lay between the germline ends. The CDR3 sequence is 15 residues long. Germline loops: CDR1 MRHNA, CDR2 SNTAGT. CDR3 amino acids: CASSPRVGITSGYTF. In DNA, the CDR3 is TGTGCCAGCAGCCCCCGGGTGGGGATCACCTCCGGCTACACCTTC.

The chain joins TRBV2 to TRBJ2-7; no reliable D call. The V and J ends lost 7 bases and 0 bases respectively, with 10 bases between them. This CDR3 is built from 13 residues. Germline assignment: CDR1 SNHLY and CDR2 FYNNEI. CDR3 bases: TGTGCCAGCACCCCACTTTTCTCCTACGAGCAGTACTTC. Encoded protein: CASTPLFSYEQYF.

This chain uses TRBV7-2 with TRBJ1-1; no clear D gene. The CDR3 runs to 11 residues. Trimming cost V 3 bases and J 5 bases, with 4 bases left between them. Germline assignment: CDR1 SGHTA and CDR2 FQGNSA. This CDR3 reads CASSFDTEAFF. CDR3 bases: TGTGCCAGCAGCTTTGATACTGAAGCTTTCTTT.

This sequence joins TRBV7-3 and TRBJ2-1; TRBD1 aligns across 7 bases. The CDR3 sequence is 13 residues long. Trimming removed 5 bases from V and 5 bases from J; junction bases left unmatched: 3. Per the germline V gene, CDR1 is SGHTA and CDR2 is FQGTGA. CDR3: CASSRTGDNEQFF. The CDR3 DNA follows: TGTGCCAGCAGCCGTACAGGGGACAATGAGCAGTTCTTC.

The chain carries TRBV10-1 and TRBJ2-1; perhaps TRBD1 as D (6 bases). CDR3 length equals 16 residues. Trimming left V 0 bases short and J 1 base short, with 10 bases between. CDR1 and CDR2 from the germline V gene are WNHNN and SYGVQD (reference sequence). The CDR3 sequence is CASSESGTKSYNEQFF. For the CDR3, the DNA is TGCGCCAGCAGTGAGTCAGGGACAAAGTCCTACAATGAGCAGTTCTTC.

The chain employs TRBV7-9 and TRBJ1-5; the D is unclear. The germline V gene encodes CDR1 SEHNR and CDR2 FQNEAQ (reference sequence). V was cut by 0 bases and J by 0 bases, with 9 bases left in between. This CDR3 contains 16 residues. CDR3 in amino acids: CASSLAAGVSNQPQHF. Here the CDR3 DNA reads TGTGCCAGCAGCTTAGCGGCAGGCGTTAGCAATCAGCCCCAGCATTTT.

The chain combines TRBV7-2 with TRBJ2-7; D might be TRBD1 (6 bases). CDR3 length equals 13 residues. Trimming cost V 5 bases and J 8 bases, with 16 bases left between them. Per germline, CDR1 SGHTA and CDR2 FQGNSA. CDR3 amino acids: CASSPQNRDKQYF. The CDR3 DNA sequence: TGTGCCAGCAGCCCTCAGAACAGGGATAAGCAGTACTTC. Full variable domain (outside the CDR3, taken from reference TRBV7-2 and TRBJ2-7): GAGVSQSPSNKVTEKGKDVELRCDPISGHTALYWYRQSLGQGLEFLIYFQGNSAPDKSGLPSDRFSAERTGGSVSTLTIQRTQQEDSAVYLCASSPQNRDKQYFGPGTRLTVT.

The rearrangement uses TRBV7-9 and TRBJ1-4, with no clear D. Germline lookup yields CDR1 SEHNR and CDR2 FQNEAQ (reference sequence). CDR3 size: 14 residues. The V and J ends lost 5 bases and 3 bases respectively, with 10 bases between them. The CDR3 region is CASSPGVSNEKLFF. As DNA, the CDR3 is TGTGCCAGCAGCCCTGGTGTATCTAATGAAAAACTGTTTTTT.

V is TRBV2 and J is TRBJ2-3, with TRBD1 matching 9 bases. Germline loops: CDR1 SNHLY, CDR2 FYNNEI. The CDR3 length is 15 residues. Trimming removed 7 bases from V and 4 bases from J; junction bases left unmatched: 9. This CDR3 is CASTPDRGGADTQYF. CDR3 coding DNA: TGTGCCAGCACCCCGGACAGGGGAGGTGCAGATACGCAGTATTTT. The full variable domain, with the rest looked up from reference TRBV2 and TRBJ2-3, is EPEVTQTPSHQVTQMGQEVILRCVPISNHLYFYWYRQILGQKVEFLVSFYNNEISEKSEIFDDQFSVERPDGSNFTLKIRSTKLEDSAMYFCASTPDRGGADTQYFGPGTRLTVL.

This sequence joins TRBV7-9 and TRBJ2-7; a weak D match, TRBD2 (7 bases). The CDR3 is 15 residues long. Germline values: CDR1 SEHNR, CDR2 FQNEAQ (reference sequence). The V end was cut by 4 bases, the J end by 1 base, with 14 bases between. The CDR3 coding sequence is TGTGCCAGCAGCTCCCGGGGGGCGACTTCCTACGAGCAGTACTTC. Protein product: CASSSRGATSYEQYF.

The CDR3 DNA reads TGTGCAAGTCGCTTAGCGCGGGGTCCTCAGCCCCAGCATTTT. Protein sequence: CASRLARGPQPQHF. V usage is TRBV12-2 and J usage is TRBJ1-5. TRBV12-2 is a pseudogene locus. This CDR3 contains 14 residues.

V gene TRBV28 combines with J gene TRBJ1-5; D is possibly TRBD1 (5 bases). The V gene's germline CDR1 is MDHEN and CDR2 SYDVKM. The V and J ends lost 6 bases and 2 bases respectively, with 11 bases between them. The CDR3 loop spans 14 amino acids. The CDR3 is CASSLWDRNQPQHF. CDR3 bases: TGTGCCAGCAGCCTTTGGGACCGCAATCAGCCCCAGCATTTT.

This clone occurred a few times. This specimen includes other DNA sequences encoding the same CDR3. This chain's CDR3 is CASSRGQGGNYGYTF. The CDR3 nucleotides read TGTGCCAGCAGCCGAGGACAGGGAGGGAACTATGGCTACACCTTC. The genes are TRBV4-2 and TRBJ1-2; TRBD1 agrees at 8 bases. In germline, CDR1 is LGHNA, CDR2 YNFKEQ. There are 15 residues in the CDR3. V was clipped by 4 bases and J by 2 bases; unmatched bases: 6.

This chain uses TRBV7-3 with TRBJ2-2, with 7 nucleotides matching TRBD1. Germline V gene sequence: CDR1 SGHTA, CDR2 FQGTGA. V lost 4 bases, J lost 7 bases, and 12 bases stayed unmatched. The CDR3 loop spans 16 amino acids. CDR3 nucleotide sequence: TGTGCCAGCAGCTCCGGGACAGCTGAACACAGCGGGGAGCTGTTTTTT. Translating gives CASSSGTAEHSGELFF.

The chain links TRBV6-5 to TRBJ1-3; a weak D match, TRBD1 (5 bases). CDR1 and CDR2 from the germline V gene are MNHEY and SVGAGI. CDR3 length equals 14 residues. The V and J ends lost 6 bases and 0 bases respectively, with 9 bases between them. The CDR3 DNA reads as TGTGCCAGCAGGGGGACCCTCTCTGGAAACACCATATATTTT. This encodes CASRGTLSGNTIYF.

The chain links TRBV7-2 to TRBJ2-7; maybe TRBD2 (6 bases). Trimming pared 1 base from V and 9 bases from J, leaving 19 bases between. The CDR3 covers 15 residues. Germline-derived CDR1 and CDR2 are SGHTA and FQGNSA. The CDR3 DNA follows: TGTGCCAGCAGCTTAGGTAGCTCATTACTGGGGGGGCAGTACTTC. Residues: CASSLGSSLLGGQYF.

The table lists this clone with a count of one. The V and J genes are TRBV5-1 and TRBJ1-5, with a tentative D call TRBD1 (5 bases). This CDR3 spans 15 amino acids. Trimming removed 0 bases at V and 7 bases at J, with 14 bases between. The germline gives CDR1 SGHRS, CDR2 YFSETQ. In DNA form, the CDR3 reads TGCGCCAGCAGCTTGGATGGGGCAGGGCCCCAGCCCCAGCATTTT. Translation gives CASSLDGAGPQPQHF.

The chain has TRBV29-1 and TRBJ2-5, with 7 bases identical to TRBD1. Per the germline V gene, CDR1 is SQVTM and CDR2 is ANQGSEA. The CDR3 runs to 11 residues. V lost 6 bases, J lost 5 bases, and 3 bases stayed unmatched. The CDR3 DNA follows: TGCAGCGTCTACAGGGGCGAGACCCAGTACTTC. Translated, it gives CSVYRGETQYF.

The chain has TRBV6-5 and TRBJ1-3; D may be TRBD1 (6 bases). The CDR3 spans 13 residues. The V end lost 6 bases, the J end lost 6 bases, and 12 bases lay between the germline ends. CDR1 is MNHEY and CDR2 is SVGAGI in the germline V gene. CDR3 protein: CASSRTEENTIYF. The CDR3 DNA reads TGTGCCAGCAGCCGGACAGAAGAAAACACCATATATTTT.

Only a few counts were recorded for this clone. The rearrangement uses TRBV19 and TRBJ2-5; D is possibly TRBD1 (6 bases). Germline lookup yields CDR1 LNHDA and CDR2 SQIVND (reference sequence). The germline V and J ends were trimmed by 5 bases and 5 bases, with 12 bases remaining between them. The length of the CDR3 is 13 residues. The CDR3 sequence: CASSGTGLETQYF. CDR3 coding DNA: TGTGCCAGTAGTGGAACAGGGCTGGAGACCCAGTACTTC.

This clone was recorded only once. This chain joins TRBV5-4 and TRBJ2-3; D not certain. CDR3 length: 15 residues. Germline lookup yields CDR1 SGHNT and CDR2 YYREEE (reference sequence). V dropped 0 bases and J dropped 0 bases, with 8 bases sitting between them. CDR3 sequence: CASSLGSQSTDTQYF. In nucleotides, the CDR3 is TGTGCCAGCAGCTTGGGCAGCCAGAGCACAGATACGCAGTATTTT. Filled out from reference TRBV5-4 and TRBJ2-3, the complete variable domain reads ETGVTQSPTHLIKTRGQQVTLRCSSQSGHNTVSWYQQALGQGPQFIFQYYREEENGRGNFPPRFSGLQFPNYSSELNVNALELDDSALYLCASSLGSQSTDTQYFGPGTRLTVL.

The rearrangement joins TRBV11-2 to TRBJ2-7; D is unclear. The V end was cut by 2 bases, the J end by 3 bases, with 11 bases between. This CDR3 has 14 residues. Germline CDR1 is SGHAT and CDR2 is FQNNGV. The CDR3, as DNA: TGTGCCAGCAGCTTATCGTTTGCGAGCTACGAGCAGTACTTC. Encoded protein: CASSLSFASYEQYF.

The chain is built from TRBV4-1 and TRBJ1-5, with 8 bases fitting TRBD1. J was trimmed by 2 bases and V by 1 base; bases with no gene match: 7. Germline V lookup: CDR1 MGHRA, CDR2 YSYEKL. This CDR3 has 17 amino acids. The CDR3 DNA follows: TGCGCCAGCAGCCAAGGAGCAGGGGGCGCCCGCAATCAGCCCCAGCATTTT. The encoded protein is CASSQGAGGARNQPQHF.

V is TRBV2 and J is TRBJ2-1; TRBD1 matches at 7 bases. The germline V gene has CDR1 SNHLY and CDR2 FYNNEI. CDR3 length: 12 amino acids. V shed 7 bases, J shed 7 bases, and the junction held 4 bases outside the gene matches. CDR3 sequence reads: CASNRQGNEQFF. The CDR3 DNA sequence: TGTGCCAGCAATAGACAGGGTAATGAGCAGTTCTTC.

This clone was recorded only once. The chain combines TRBV6-5 with TRBJ2-7, with D unclear. V gave up 0 bases and J gave up 0 bases, with 6 bases separating them. CDR1 and CDR2 from the germline V gene are MNHEY and SVGAGI. The CDR3 loop spans 14 amino acids. DNA for the CDR3: TGTGCCAGCAGTTACTCTGTAAACTCCTACGAGCAGTACTTC. Protein product: CASSYSVNSYEQYF.

The chain carries TRBV9 and TRBJ2-4; 8 bases match TRBD1. The CDR3 consists of 12 residues. CDR1 is SGDLS, CDR2 YYNGEE, per germline. After removal of 7 bases from V and 5 bases from J, the junction contained 2 bases not matched to a gene. The CDR3 DNA follows: TGTGCCAGCTCGACAGGGGAAAACATTCAGTACTTC. The encoded protein is CASSTGENIQYF.